What follows are 6 T cell receptor beta chains derived from one specimen sequenced in a study of shared clonotypes between healthy human individuals. Sequencing used immunoSEQ multiplex PCR; TCRdb keeps in-frame clones, though not all of them. Of 530,000 or so clones listed, roughly 79% are singletons. The sequencing input was PBMCs. The receptor source for this set is a woman between 40 and 55 years old in good health. Some clones in this sample may be carry-over from other donors' samples.

The genes are TRBV28 and TRBJ2-3; maybe TRBD1 (6 bases). This CDR3 is 15 amino acids long. The germline V gene encodes CDR1 MDHEN and CDR2 SYDVKM. Between the trimmed V and J ends, which lost 2 bases and 1 base, there was a span of 10 bases. In DNA, the CDR3 is TGTGCCAGCAGTTTAGTACAGGGAGGCACAGATACGCAGTATTTT. Its translation: CASSLVQGGTDTQYF.

J is TRBJ1-1 and V is TRBV13, with D tentatively TRBD1 (5 bases). There are 14 residues in the CDR3. The germline CDR1 and CDR2 sequences are PRHDT and FYEKMQ (reference sequence). The germline V and J ends were trimmed by 3 bases and 1 base, with 9 bases remaining between them. CDR3 in DNA: TGTGCCAGCAGCTTGGTCACAGGGAACACTGAAGCTTTCTTT. Protein product: CASSLVTGNTEAFF. Together with reference TRBV13 and TRBJ1-1, the CDR3 gives the full variable domain: AAGVIQSPRHLIKEKRETATLKCYPIPRHDTVYWYQQGPGQDPQFLISFYEKMQSDKGSIPDRFSAQQFSDYHSELNMSSLELGDSALYFCASSLVTGNTEAFFGQGTRLTVV.

The chain uses TRBV4-1 and TRBJ2-7; 10 nucleotides line up with TRBD1. V lost 4 bases, J lost 0 bases, and 6 bases stayed unmatched. The CDR3 runs to 16 residues. Germline CDR1 is MGHRA and CDR2 is YSYEKL. DNA of the CDR3: TGCGCCAGCAGCCCCACGGGACAGGGGAGCTCCTACGAGCAGTACTTC. This gives the protein CASSPTGQGSSYEQYF.

The gene calls are TRBV5-1 and TRBJ2-7, with D possibly being TRBD1 or TRBD2 (5 bases each). This CDR3 has 16 amino acids. Per the germline V gene, CDR1 is SGHRS and CDR2 is YFSETQ. Between the trimmed V and J ends, which lost 4 bases and 2 bases, there was a span of 19 bases. The CDR3 reads CASSLQPGTGTYEQYF. In DNA form, the CDR3 reads TGCGCCAGCAGCCTTCAGCCCGGGACGGGGACCTACGAGCAGTACTTC.

This clone appeared a few times. J is TRBJ1-4 and V is TRBV7-9, with unresolved D. V lost 1 base to trimming and J lost 0 bases, with 3 bases between them. The length of the CDR3 is 14 residues. Germline values: CDR1 SEHNR, CDR2 FQNEAQ (reference sequence). In nucleotides, the CDR3 is TGTGCCAGCAGCTTAGACGCAACTAATGAAAAACTGTTTTTT. Protein product: CASSLDATNEKLFF.

The chain couples TRBV4-1 to TRBJ2-6, with 10 bases lining up with TRBD1. The germline gives CDR1 MGHRA, CDR2 YSYEKL. CDR3 length: 18 amino acids. The V segment lost 4 bases and the J segment 0 bases; nucleotides outside the gene matches: 6. This CDR3 reads CASSPRDRGRSGANVLTF. CDR3 DNA sequence: TGCGCCAGCAGCCCCCGGGACAGGGGACGCTCTGGGGCCAACGTCCTGACTTTC.